The 22 T cell receptor beta chains below come from one sample, sequenced in a study of CD8+CD57+ T cells in acquired aplastic anemia. Profiling that covered TCR beta VDJ and CDR3 relied on genomic DNA as its template. TCRdb re-called the reads with MiXCR, one entry per CDR3 protein. The data contain around 180,000 distinct CDR3 sequences, roughly 50% of them singletons. Patients chosen for sequencing had shown CD8+CD57+ cell expansion by flow cytometry. Specimen: sorted CD4+, CD8+, or CD8+CD57+ T cells (not recorded which) from PBMCs. The receptor source for this set is a human donor with aplastic anemia.

This CDR3 reads CASKAVGEVTQYF. The CDR3 DNA reads as TGCGCCAGCAAGGCCGTTGGTGAGGTGACCCAGTACTTC. The V call is TRBV4-1, the J call TRBJ2-5; D remains ambiguous. Germline CDR1 reads MGHRA; CDR2 reads YSYEKL. CDR3 length: 13 residues. V was clipped by 7 bases and J by 7 bases, with 16 bases between them.

Many counts were recorded for this clonotype. The J gene is TRBJ2-1, the V gene TRBV6-2 or TRBV6-3; 9 nucleotides align to TRBD1. Germline loops: CDR1 MNHEY, CDR2 SVGEGT. The length of the CDR3 is 14 residues. V lost 7 bases and J lost 8; bases outside the gene matches: 9. The CDR3 nucleotides are TGTGCCAGCACACCCCGGGACAGGGTCGATGAGCAGTTCTTC. Its translation is CASTPRDRVDEQFF.

This clonotype was seen only a few times. The V gene is TRBV24-1, the J gene TRBJ2-3; no clear D gene. Germline values: CDR1 KGHDR, CDR2 SFDVKD. This CDR3 has 13 residues. V was shortened by 1 base and J by 8 bases, with 9 bases between the two germline ends. The DNA for the CDR3 is TGTGCCACCAGTGATTTCCCCGAAGCTACGCAGTATTTT. Amino acid sequence: CATSDFPEATQYF.

This clonotype has at least ten counts. The chain is built from TRBV7-9 and TRBJ1-2, with D possibly being TRBD1 (5 bases). CDR1 is SEHNR and CDR2 is FQNEAQ in the germline V gene (reference sequence). The CDR3 extends over 13 amino acids. The V gene lost 3 bases and the J gene lost 7 bases, with 12 bases spanning the gap. The DNA of the CDR3 is TGTGCCAGCAGCTTGAAGACAGTCGCTGGCTACACCTTC. Translated, it gives CASSLKTVAGYTF.

This clonotype was counted a single time. The chain employs TRBV19 and TRBJ2-1; 8 bases match TRBD2. CDR1 LNHDA and CDR2 SQIVND come from the germline V gene (reference sequence). Trimming at V came to 3 bases and at J to 7 bases, leaving 2 bases not matched to a gene. The CDR3 is 13 residues long. The CDR3 spells CASSIRGGNEQFF. Here the CDR3 DNA reads TGTGCCAGTAGTATTCGGGGGGGGAATGAGCAGTTCTTC.

This clonotype showed up many times. V gene TRBV12-3 or TRBV12-4 combines with J gene TRBJ2-1, with D unresolved. This CDR3 contains 13 residues. Trimming removed 5 bases from V and 3 bases from J, with 8 bases in between. The CDR3, as DNA: TGTGCCAGCAGTCCACTAATCTACAATGAGCAGTTCTTC. This codes for CASSPLIYNEQFF.

As regards this clonotype: With a much larger clone just one base away, this may be a read error. The chain joins TRBV11-2 to TRBJ1-1, with 8 nucleotides matching TRBD1. CDR1 and CDR2 (germline): SGHAT, FQNNGV. The CDR3 totals 16 residues. The CDR3 DNA reads as TGTGCCAGCAGCAATAGGCAGGGGGCATGGGGAACTGAAGCTCTCTTT. It yields the protein CASSNRQGAWGTEALF.

The genes are TRBV28 and TRBJ2-3; 7 positions match TRBD2. CDR3 length equals 16 residues. Germline CDR1 is MDHEN and CDR2 is SYDVKM. V lost 6 bases and J lost 5; bases outside the gene matches: 14. CDR3: CASRVGGSSAGDTQYF. The CDR3 nucleotides read TGTGCCAGCAGGGTGGGGGGGTCCTCCGCAGGAGATACGCAGTATTTT.

The chain is built from TRBV18 and TRBJ2-5, with TRBD2 matching 7 bases. Trimming at V came to 3 bases and at J to 5 bases, leaving 9 bases not matched to a gene. Germline V gives CDR1 KGHSH, CDR2 LQKENI. This CDR3 region has 15 residues. The CDR3 nucleotides are TGTGCCAGCTCACCTGCGCAGGGAGGGCAGGAGACCCAGTACTTC. Its translation: CASSPAQGGQETQYF.

In this sample, this clonotype turned up a few times. V and J are TRBV7-6 and TRBJ2-7; D is perhaps TRBD1 (6 bases). Trimming shortened V by 5 bases and J by 5 bases, and 10 bases separated the two germline ends. The CDR3 covers 12 residues. Germline lookup yields CDR1 SGHVS and CDR2 FNYEAQ. This CDR3 reads CASSPYRDEQYF. The CDR3 coding sequence is TGTGCCAGCAGCCCGTACAGGGACGAGCAGTACTTC. The full variable domain, rest sourced from reference TRBV7-6 and TRBJ2-7, is GAGVSQSPRYKVTKRGQDVALRCDPISGHVSLYWYRQALGQGPEFLTYFNYEAQQDKSGLPNDRFSAERPEGSISTLTIQRTEQRDSAMYRCASSPYRDEQYFGPGTRLTVT.

The table lists this clonotype with many counts. This chain links TRBV7-2 with TRBJ1-6; no clear D. V lost 0 bases, J lost 5 bases, and 5 bases lay in between. This CDR3 has 14 residues. CDR1 is SGHTA and CDR2 is FQGNSA in the germline V gene. The CDR3 nucleotides are TGTGCCAGCAGCTTAGCGCGGGATAATTCACCCCTCCACTTT. It yields the protein CASSLARDNSPLHF.

Concerning this clonotype: A much larger clone lies a single base off, so this may be a read error. The chain uses TRBV5-1 and TRBJ2-3; possibly TRBD1 for D (6 bases). In germline, CDR1 is SGHRS, CDR2 YFSETQ. The V end was cut by 5 bases, the J end by 6 bases, with 16 bases between. The CDR3 spans 14 residues. DNA for the CDR3: TGCGCCAGCAGGGGTCCAGGGGCCACGGATACGCAGTATTTT. This codes for CASRGPGATDTQYF. Full variable domain (remainder filled in from reference TRBV5-1 and TRBJ2-3): KAGVTQTPRYLIKTRGQQVTLSCSPISGHRSVSWYQQTPGQGLQFLFEYFSETQRNKGNFPGRFSGRQFSNSRSEMNVSTLELGDSALYLCASRGPGATDTQYFGPGTRLTVL.

The J gene is TRBJ2-2, the V gene TRBV2, with D perhaps TRBD2 (6 bases). Germline V gives CDR1 SNHLY, CDR2 FYNNEI. V was trimmed by 6 bases and J by 6 bases, leaving 17 bases between them. The CDR3 contains 15 residues. The CDR3 here is CASRGGRVNAGELFF. In DNA, the CDR3 is TGTGCCAGCAGGGGAGGCAGGGTAAACGCCGGGGAGCTGTTTTTT.

This clonotype was seen a handful of times. The chain has TRBV2 and TRBJ2-1; 11 positions match TRBD2. The CDR3 runs to 15 residues. With 6 bases clipped from V and 2 bases from J, the junction kept 3 bases outside the gene matches. Germline lookup yields CDR1 SNHLY and CDR2 FYNNEI. The CDR3 reads CASSQLAGAYNEQFF. CDR3 sequence (DNA): TGTGCCAGCAGCCAACTAGCGGGAGCCTACAATGAGCAGTTCTTC.

As for this clonotype: At one end, the junction sequence differs from germline, possibly due to a read error. The rearrangement links TRBV19 to TRBJ1-4, with D uncertain. This CDR3 region has 13 residues. Germline CDR1 reads LNHDA; CDR2 reads SQIVND (reference sequence). CDR3: CASSIMENEKLSF. As DNA, the CDR3 is TGTGCCAGTAGTATTATGGAAAATGAAAAACTGTCTTTT.

Of note for this clonotype: This may stem from a read error, because a much larger clone lies one nucleotide away. This chain links TRBV5-6 with TRBJ2-7; TRBD1 aligns across 11 bases. The germline gives CDR1 SGHDT, CDR2 YYEEEE. V shed 1 base, J shed 0 bases, and the junction held 9 bases outside the gene matches. There are 18 residues in the CDR3. The CDR3 sequence is CASSLRDRGFIFSYEQYF. CDR3 sequence (DNA): TGTGCCAGCAGCTTGCGGGACAGGGGGTTCATTTTCTCCTACGAGCAGTACTTC.

The J gene is TRBJ2-1, the V gene TRBV24-1; 11 nucleotides align to TRBD2. CDR3 size: 15 residues. J lost 8 bases, V lost 1 base, and 3 bases had no gene match. Germline assignment: CDR1 KGHDR and CDR2 SFDVKD. The CDR3 coding sequence is TGTGCCACCAGTGATTTCACTAGCGGGAGTTATGAGCAGTTCTTC. As protein: CATSDFTSGSYEQFF.

In its sample, this clonotype was seen many times. This chain connects TRBV19 to TRBJ2-5; the D gene is possibly TRBD2 (7 bases). Germline CDR1 and CDR2: LNHDA and SQIVND (reference sequence). The CDR3 is made up of 14 amino acids. Trimming stripped 5 bases from V and 3 bases from J, with 13 bases between. The CDR3 DNA sequence: TGTGCCAGTAGTCAAAGAGGGGGGGAAGAGACCCAGTACTTC. It encodes CASSQRGGEETQYF.

The CDR3 bases are TGTGCCAGCAGCGTAGCCGACACCTCCTACGAGCAGTACTTC. Translating it yields CASSVADTSYEQYF. This sequence joins TRBV9 and TRBJ2-7; D ambiguous. CDR3 length: 14 residues. Germline V gene sequence: CDR1 SGDLS, CDR2 YYNGEE. The V gene lost 0 bases and the J gene lost 0 bases, with 7 bases spanning the gap.

This chain uses TRBV25-1 with TRBJ2-3, with D uncertain. This CDR3 region has 14 residues. The V gene's germline CDR1 is MGHDK and CDR2 SYGVNS. V lost 3 bases and J lost 4, with 11 bases in between. As DNA, the CDR3 is TGTGCCAGCAGTGAGACGGCCCCCTCAGATACGCAGTATTTT. It codes for CASSETAPSDTQYF. The full variable domain, its missing parts supplied by reference TRBV25-1 and TRBJ2-3, is EADIYQTPRYLVIGTGKKITLECSQTMGHDKMYWYQQDPGMELHLIHYSYGVNSTEKGDLSSESTVSRIRTEHFPLTLESARPSHTSQYLCASSETAPSDTQYFGPGTRLTVL.

This clonotype occurred many times. The chain joins TRBV7-3 to TRBJ2-1, with D possibly TRBD2 on 5 matching bases. The germline CDR1 and CDR2 sequences are SGHTA and FQGTGA. The V and J ends lost 1 base and 8 bases respectively, with 15 bases between them. This CDR3 is built from 15 residues. The CDR3 bases are TGTGCCAGCAGCTTAAACGGGGTTAAGGGCGATGAGCAGTTCTTC. It is translated as CASSLNGVKGDEQFF.

The genes are TRBV5-1 and TRBJ1-4; D unclear. CDR1 and CDR2 from the germline V gene are SGHRS and YFSETQ. The CDR3 covers 15 residues. Deletions cut 0 bases from V and 6 bases from J, with 12 bases between. CDR3 nucleotide sequence: TGCGCCAGCAGCTTGGAAGGCCGGGGAGATGAAAAACTGTTTTTT. Encoded protein: CASSLEGRGDEKLFF.